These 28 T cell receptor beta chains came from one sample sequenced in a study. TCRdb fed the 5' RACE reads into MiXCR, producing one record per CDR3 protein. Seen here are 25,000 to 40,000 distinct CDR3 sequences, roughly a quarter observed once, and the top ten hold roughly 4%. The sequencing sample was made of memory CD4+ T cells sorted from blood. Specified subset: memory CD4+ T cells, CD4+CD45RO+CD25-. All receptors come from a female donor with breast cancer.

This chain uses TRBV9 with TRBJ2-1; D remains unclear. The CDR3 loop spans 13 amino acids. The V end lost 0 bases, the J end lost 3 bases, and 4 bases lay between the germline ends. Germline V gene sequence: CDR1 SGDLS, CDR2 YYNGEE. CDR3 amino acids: CASSVADYNEQFF. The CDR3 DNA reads TGTGCCAGCAGCGTAGCTGACTACAATGAGCAGTTCTTC.

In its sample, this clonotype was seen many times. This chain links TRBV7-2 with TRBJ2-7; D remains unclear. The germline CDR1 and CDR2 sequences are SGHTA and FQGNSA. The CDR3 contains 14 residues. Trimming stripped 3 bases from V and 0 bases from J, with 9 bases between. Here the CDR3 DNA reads TGTGCCAGCAGCTTGGTTGGGTCCTCCTACGAGCAGTACTTC. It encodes CASSLVGSSYEQYF.

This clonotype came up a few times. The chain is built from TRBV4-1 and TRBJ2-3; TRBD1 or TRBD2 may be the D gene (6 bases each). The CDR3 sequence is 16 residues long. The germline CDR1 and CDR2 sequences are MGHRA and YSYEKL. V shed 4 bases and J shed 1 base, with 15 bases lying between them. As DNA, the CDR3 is TGCGCCAGCAGCCCGGCCGGGGGCCGAGGCACAGATACGCAGTATTTT. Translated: CASSPAGGRGTDTQYF.

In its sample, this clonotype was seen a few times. CDR3: CASSLNTGAIYF. Here the CDR3 DNA reads TGTGCCAGCAGTCTAAACACCGGGGCCATATATTTT. The chain links TRBV28 to TRBJ1-3, with D hard to call. The CDR3 is 12 amino acids. The V end lost 5 bases, the J end lost 11 bases, and 13 bases lay between the germline ends. Per germline, CDR1 MDHEN and CDR2 SYDVKM.

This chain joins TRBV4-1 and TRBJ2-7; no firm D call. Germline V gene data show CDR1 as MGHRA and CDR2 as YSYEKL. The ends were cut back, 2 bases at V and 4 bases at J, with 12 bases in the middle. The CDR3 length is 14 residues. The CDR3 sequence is CASSQKSDGYEQYF. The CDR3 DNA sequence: TGCGCCAGCAGCCAAAAAAGTGATGGGTACGAGCAGTACTTC.

CDR3 sequence (DNA): TGTGCCAGCAGCGGTCCGGGAGGGCCCCATGAGCAGTTCTTC. This sequence encodes CASSGPGGPHEQFF. The V call is TRBV7-9, the J call TRBJ2-1; 8 bases align to TRBD2. Losses at the gene ends were 5 bases for V and 8 bases for J; bases not matched to a gene: 8. CDR1 and CDR2 from the germline V gene are SEHNR and FQNEAQ (reference sequence). This CDR3 contains 14 residues.

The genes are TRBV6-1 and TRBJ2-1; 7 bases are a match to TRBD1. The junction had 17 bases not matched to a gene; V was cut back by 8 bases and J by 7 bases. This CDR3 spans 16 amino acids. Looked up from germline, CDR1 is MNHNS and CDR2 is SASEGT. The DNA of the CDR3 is TGTGCCAGCGGTGTCCCCGGGACAGCAAGTGATAATGAGCAGTTCTTC. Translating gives CASGVPGTASDNEQFF.

CDR3 coding DNA: TGTGCCAGCAGTCGCCCAGGACTGGCATACTACGAGCAGTACTTC. It is translated as CASSRPGLAYYEQYF. The rearrangement uses TRBV6-6 and TRBJ2-7; tentatively, D is TRBD2 (5 bases). Germline V gene sequence: CDR1 MNHNY, CDR2 SVGAGI (reference sequence). CDR3 length: 15 amino acids. Deletions cut 5 bases from V and 3 bases from J, with 17 bases between.

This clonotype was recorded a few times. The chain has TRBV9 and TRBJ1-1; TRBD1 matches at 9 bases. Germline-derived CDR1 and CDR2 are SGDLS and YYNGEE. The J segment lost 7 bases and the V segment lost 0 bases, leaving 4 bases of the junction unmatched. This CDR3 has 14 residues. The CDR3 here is CASSVETGGYEAFF. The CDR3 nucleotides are TGTGCCAGCAGCGTAGAGACAGGGGGTTATGAAGCTTTCTTT. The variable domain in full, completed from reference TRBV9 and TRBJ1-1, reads DSGVTQTPKHLITATGQRVTLRCSPRSGDLSVYWYQQSLDQGLQFLIQYYNGEERAKGNILERFSAQQFPDLHSELNLSSLELGDSALYFCASSVETGGYEAFFGQGTRLTVV.

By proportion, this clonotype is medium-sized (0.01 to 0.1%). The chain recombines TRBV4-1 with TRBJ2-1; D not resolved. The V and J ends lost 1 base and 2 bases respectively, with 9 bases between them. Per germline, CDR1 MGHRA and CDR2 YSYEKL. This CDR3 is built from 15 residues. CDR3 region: CASSQGSLPYNEQFF. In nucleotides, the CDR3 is TGCGCCAGCAGCCAAGGTAGCCTCCCCTACAATGAGCAGTTCTTC.

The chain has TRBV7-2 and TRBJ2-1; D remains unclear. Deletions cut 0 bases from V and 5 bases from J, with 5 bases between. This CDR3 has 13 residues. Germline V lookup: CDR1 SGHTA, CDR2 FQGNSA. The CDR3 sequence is CASSLARNNEQFF. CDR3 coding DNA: TGTGCCAGCAGCTTAGCCAGGAACAATGAGCAGTTCTTC. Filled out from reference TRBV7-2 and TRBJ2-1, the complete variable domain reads GAGVSQSPSNKVTEKGKDVELRCDPISGHTALYWYRQSLGQGLEFLIYFQGNSAPDKSGLPSDRFSAERTGGSVSTLTIQRTQQEDSAVYLCASSLARNNEQFFGPGTRLTVL.

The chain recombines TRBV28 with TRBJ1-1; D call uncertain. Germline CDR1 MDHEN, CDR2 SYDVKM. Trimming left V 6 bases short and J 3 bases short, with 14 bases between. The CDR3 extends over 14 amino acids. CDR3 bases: TGTGCCAGCAGCTCCAATGGATCGGACACTGAAGCTTTCTTT. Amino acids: CASSSNGSDTEAFF.

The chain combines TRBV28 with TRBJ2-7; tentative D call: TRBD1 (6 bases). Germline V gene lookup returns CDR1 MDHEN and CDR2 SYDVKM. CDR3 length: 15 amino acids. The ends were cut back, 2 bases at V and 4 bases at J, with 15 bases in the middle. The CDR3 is CASSLRPGASYEQYF. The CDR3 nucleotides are TGTGCCAGCAGTTTACGGCCAGGGGCTTCGTACGAGCAGTACTTC. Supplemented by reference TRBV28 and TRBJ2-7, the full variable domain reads DVKVTQSSRYLVKRTGEKVFLECVQDMDHENMFWYRQDPGLGLRLIYFSYDVKMKEKGDIPEGYSVSREKKERFSLILESASTNQTSMYLCASSLRPGASYEQYFGPGTRLTVT.

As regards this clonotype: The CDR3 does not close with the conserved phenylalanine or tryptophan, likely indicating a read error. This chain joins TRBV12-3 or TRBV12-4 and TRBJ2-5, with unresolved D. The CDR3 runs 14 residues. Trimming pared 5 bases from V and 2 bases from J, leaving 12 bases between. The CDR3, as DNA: TGTGCCAGCAGTCCCCCCCAGTCGCAAGAGACCCAGTACCTC. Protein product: CASSPPQSQETQYL.

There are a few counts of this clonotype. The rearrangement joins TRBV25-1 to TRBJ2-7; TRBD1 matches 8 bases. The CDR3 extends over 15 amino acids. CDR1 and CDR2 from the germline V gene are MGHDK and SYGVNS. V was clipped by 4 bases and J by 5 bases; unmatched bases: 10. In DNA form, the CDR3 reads TGTGCCAGCAGTGGCCTCTGGACAGGGTCCCACGAGCAGTACTTC. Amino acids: CASSGLWTGSHEQYF.

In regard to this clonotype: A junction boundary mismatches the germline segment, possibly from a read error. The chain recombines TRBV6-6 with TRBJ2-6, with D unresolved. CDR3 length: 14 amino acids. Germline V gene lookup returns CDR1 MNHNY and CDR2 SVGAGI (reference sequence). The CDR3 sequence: CTSSYDSGANVLTF. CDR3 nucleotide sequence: TGTACCAGCAGTTACGACTCTGGGGCCAACGTCCTGACTTTC.

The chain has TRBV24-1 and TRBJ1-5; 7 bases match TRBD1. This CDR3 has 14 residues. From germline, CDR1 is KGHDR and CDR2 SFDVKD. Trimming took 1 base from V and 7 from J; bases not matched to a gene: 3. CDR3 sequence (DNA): TGTGCCACCAGTGATTTTGGGACAGTACAGCCCCAGCATTTT. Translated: CATSDFGTVQPQHF.

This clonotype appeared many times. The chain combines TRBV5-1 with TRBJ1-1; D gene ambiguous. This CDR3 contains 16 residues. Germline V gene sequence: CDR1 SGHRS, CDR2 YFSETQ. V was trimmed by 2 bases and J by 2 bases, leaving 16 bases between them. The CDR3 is CASSLQPTSPNTEAFF. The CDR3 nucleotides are TGCGCCAGCAGCTTACAACCGACCAGTCCTAACACTGAAGCTTTCTTT.

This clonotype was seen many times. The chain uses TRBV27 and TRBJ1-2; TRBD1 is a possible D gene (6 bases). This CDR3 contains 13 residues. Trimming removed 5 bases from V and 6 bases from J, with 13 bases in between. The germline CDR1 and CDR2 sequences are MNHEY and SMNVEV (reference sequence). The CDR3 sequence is CASSLQGVDGYTF. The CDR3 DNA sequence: TGTGCCAGCAGTCTACAGGGAGTAGATGGCTACACCTTC.

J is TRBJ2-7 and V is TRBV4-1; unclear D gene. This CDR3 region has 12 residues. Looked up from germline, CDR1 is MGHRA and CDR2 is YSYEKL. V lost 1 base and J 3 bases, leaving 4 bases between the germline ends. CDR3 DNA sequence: TGCGCCAGCAGCCAAGGTAACTACGAGCAGTACTTC. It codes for CASSQGNYEQYF.

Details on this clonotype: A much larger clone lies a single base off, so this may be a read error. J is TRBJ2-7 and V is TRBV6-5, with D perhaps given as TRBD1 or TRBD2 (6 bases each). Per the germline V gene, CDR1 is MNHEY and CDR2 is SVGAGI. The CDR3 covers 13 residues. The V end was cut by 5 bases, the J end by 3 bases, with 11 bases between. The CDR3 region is CASSRGDLYEQYF. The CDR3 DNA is TGTGCCAGCAGTAGGGGGGACCTCTACGAGCAGTACTTC.

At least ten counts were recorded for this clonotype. CDR3 DNA sequence: TGTGCCAGCAGCTTGTCTCGGGGCTTCTACGAGCAGTACTTC. Translating it yields CASSLSRGFYEQYF. The chain combines TRBV5-5 with TRBJ2-7; the D call may be TRBD1 or TRBD2 (5 bases each). The CDR3 is 14 residues long. V shed 1 base and J shed 3 bases, with 11 bases lying between them. Looked up from germline, CDR1 is SGHKS and CDR2 is YYEKEE (reference sequence). Based on the CDR3 plus reference TRBV5-5 and TRBJ2-7, the full variable domain is DAGVTQSPTHLIKTRGQQVTLRCSPISGHKSVSWYQQVLGQGPQFIFQYYEKEERGRGNFPDRFSARQFPNYSSELNVNALLLGDSALYLCASSLSRGFYEQYFGPGTRLTVT.

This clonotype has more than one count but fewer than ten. The CDR3, as DNA: TGTGCCAGCACCCTAGGGGAGGCCTACTATAATTCACCCCTCCACTTT. It encodes CASTLGEAYYNSPLHF. This chain uses TRBV28 with TRBJ1-6; TRBD1 might be the D (5 bases). V lost 7 bases to trimming and J lost 3 bases, with 16 bases between them. The germline V gene has CDR1 MDHEN and CDR2 SYDVKM. The CDR3 is made up of 16 amino acids.

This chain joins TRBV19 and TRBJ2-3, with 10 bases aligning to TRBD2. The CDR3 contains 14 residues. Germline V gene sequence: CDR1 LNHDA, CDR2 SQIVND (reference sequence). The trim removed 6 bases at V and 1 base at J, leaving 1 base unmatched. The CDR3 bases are TGTGCCAGTAGCGGACTAGCGGGCACAGATACGCAGTATTTT. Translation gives CASSGLAGTDTQYF. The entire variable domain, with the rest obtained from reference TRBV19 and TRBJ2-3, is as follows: DGGITQSPKYLFRKEGQNVTLSCEQNLNHDAMYWYRQDPGQGLRLIYYSQIVNDFQKGDIAEGYSVSREKKESFPLTVTSAQKNPTAFYLCASSGLAGTDTQYFGPGTRLTVL.

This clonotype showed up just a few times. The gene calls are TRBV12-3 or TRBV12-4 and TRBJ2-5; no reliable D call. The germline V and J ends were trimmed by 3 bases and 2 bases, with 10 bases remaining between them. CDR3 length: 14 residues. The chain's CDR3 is CASSFEVPQETQYF. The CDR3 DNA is TGTGCCAGCAGTTTTGAGGTTCCGCAAGAGACCCAGTACTTC.

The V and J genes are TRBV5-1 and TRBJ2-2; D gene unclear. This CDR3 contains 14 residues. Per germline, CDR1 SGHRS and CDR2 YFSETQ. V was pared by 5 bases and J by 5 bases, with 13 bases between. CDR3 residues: CASRPDWGTGELFF. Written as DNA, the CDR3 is TGCGCCAGCAGGCCGGATTGGGGAACCGGGGAGCTGTTTTTT.

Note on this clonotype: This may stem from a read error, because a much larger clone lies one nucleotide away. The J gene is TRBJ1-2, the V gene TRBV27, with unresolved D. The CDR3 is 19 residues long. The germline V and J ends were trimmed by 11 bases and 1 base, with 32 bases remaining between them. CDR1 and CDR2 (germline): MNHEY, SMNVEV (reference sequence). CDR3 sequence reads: CAGSTTGGLRENFNYGYTF. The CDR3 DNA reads TGTGCCGGCTCCACTACCGGTGGGCTCCGGGAAAACTTTAACTATGGCTACACCTTC.

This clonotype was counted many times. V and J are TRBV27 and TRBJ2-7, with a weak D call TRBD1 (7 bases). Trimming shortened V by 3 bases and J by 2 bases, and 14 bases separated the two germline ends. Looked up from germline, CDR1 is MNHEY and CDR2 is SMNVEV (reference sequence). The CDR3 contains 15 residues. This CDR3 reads CASSLRDSETYEQYF. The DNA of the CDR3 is TGTGCCAGCAGTTTGCGGGACAGCGAAACCTACGAGCAGTACTTC.